One and the same sample provided the 12 T cell receptor beta chains below, sequenced in a study of early T cells in non-severe SARS-CoV-2 infection. TCRdb analysed the 5' RACE reads with MiXCR anew, one entry per CDR3 protein. This table has approximately 69,000 distinct CDR3 sequences, 9.5% appearing once. Specimen: whole blood. Receptor source: an adult who was a healthcare worker with PCR-confirmed SARS-CoV-2 infection or an uninfected control (not recorded which).

This clonotype appeared a few times. This chain joins TRBV3-1 and TRBJ1-6; the D is unclear. The V and J ends lost 1 base and 7 bases respectively, with 5 bases between them. There are 13 residues in the CDR3. The germline CDR1 and CDR2 sequences are LGHDT and YNNKEL (reference sequence). CDR3 amino acids: CASSQGGNSPLHF. The CDR3 bases are TGTGCCAGCAGCCAAGGAGGAAATTCACCCCTCCACTTT.

The sample holds many counts of this clonotype. V is TRBV29-1 and J is TRBJ2-5; D not resolved. With 5 bases removed from V and 5 bases from J, the gap between germline ends came to 12 bases. Germline CDR1 reads SQVTM; CDR2 reads ANQGSEA. The CDR3 is 12 amino acids. The CDR3 nucleotides are TGCAGCGTTTCTAAAGCCATGGAGACCCAGTACTTC. This sequence encodes CSVSKAMETQYF.

This sequence joins TRBV7-9 and TRBJ2-1; the D gene is possibly TRBD2 (6 bases). The V gene lost 1 base and the J gene lost 9 bases, with 10 bases spanning the gap. The CDR3 length is 13 residues. Germline CDR1 and CDR2: SEHNR and FQNEAQ (reference sequence). CDR3 DNA: TGTGCCAGCAGCTTAGTTCTGGGGGGTGAGCAGTTCTTC. Residues: CASSLVLGGEQFF.

This clonotype was counted many times. The chain joins TRBV6-2 or TRBV6-3 to TRBJ2-1; D remains unclear. V was clipped by 0 bases and J by 6 bases, with 9 bases between them. CDR3 length equals 14 residues. Germline loops: CDR1 MNHEY, CDR2 SVGEGT. CDR3 coding DNA: TGTGCCAGCAGTTACTCTAGGTCGATCAATGAGCAGTTCTTC. It codes for CASSYSRSINEQFF.

This clonotype was found many times. V is TRBV6-2 or TRBV6-3 and J is TRBJ2-7; 11 nucleotides match TRBD2. Trimming at V came to 6 bases and at J to 6 bases, leaving 7 bases not matched to a gene. The CDR3 spans 14 residues. Looked up from germline, CDR1 is MNHEY and CDR2 is SVGEGT. For the CDR3, the DNA is TGTGCCAGCAGGCTCGGACTAGCGGGTCCCGAGCAGTACTTC. Protein: CASRLGLAGPEQYF.

This clonotype was seen many times. The rearrangement uses TRBV20-1 and TRBJ2-7; D may be TRBD1 (6 bases). Per germline, CDR1 DFQATT and CDR2 SNEGSKA (reference sequence). CDR3 length: 16 residues. V dropped 1 base and J dropped 0 bases, with 16 bases sitting between them. The CDR3 nucleotides are TGCAGTGCTAGAGCTGCAGGACAGAGCGTCTCCTACGAGCAGTACTTC. This codes for CSARAAGQSVSYEQYF.

This clonotype was found a few times. This chain joins TRBV20-1 and TRBJ2-1, with TRBD2 matching over 16 bases. The CDR3 covers 13 residues. Trimming took 5 bases from V and 16 from J; bases not matched to a gene: 8. Looked up from germline, CDR1 is DFQATT and CDR2 is SNEGSKA (reference sequence). The CDR3 reads CSALPGLAGGLFF. The CDR3 nucleotides read TGCAGTGCTCTTCCGGGACTAGCGGGAGGGCTCTTCTTC.

CDR3: CASSQDGQAPYGYTF. The CDR3 coding sequence is TGTGCCAGCAGCCAAGATGGACAGGCCCCCTATGGCTACACCTTC. J is TRBJ1-2 and V is TRBV4-2; 7 positions match TRBD1. The germline V gene encodes CDR1 LGHNA and CDR2 YNFKEQ. V lost 0 bases, J lost 4 bases, and 5 bases stayed unmatched. The CDR3 is made up of 15 amino acids.

This clonotype was seen a few times. The chain links TRBV12-3 or TRBV12-4 to TRBJ1-6; a weak D match, TRBD1 (6 bases). CDR3 size: 16 residues. The V and J ends lost 6 bases and 0 bases respectively, with 12 bases between them. The CDR3 sequence is CASSQGPSSYNSPLHF. The CDR3 DNA sequence: TGTGCCAGCAGCCAGGGGCCGAGCTCCTATAATTCACCCCTCCACTTT.

The V and J genes are TRBV10-3 and TRBJ2-1; TRBD1 agrees at 8 bases. The CDR3 totals 12 residues. Germline V lookup: CDR1 ENHRY, CDR2 SYGVKD. With V trimmed by 10 bases and J by 5 bases, 4 bases remained unmatched. The CDR3 spells CATSGQDNEQFF. In DNA form, the CDR3 reads TGTGCCACCTCGGGACAGGACAATGAGCAGTTCTTC.

This clonotype was seen ten or more times. The V call is TRBV9, the J call TRBJ1-1; D perhaps matches TRBD1 (6 bases). Deletions cut 0 bases from V and 2 bases from J, with 8 bases between. CDR1 and CDR2 (germline): SGDLS, YYNGEE. CDR3 size: 14 residues. The CDR3 DNA follows: TGTGCCAGCAGCGTAGGGACAGCTAACACTGAAGCTTTCTTT. Translating it yields CASSVGTANTEAFF.

This clonotype was counted at least ten times. The chain carries TRBV4-3 and TRBJ2-2, with D possibly being TRBD2 (6 bases). CDR3 length equals 17 residues. Per germline, CDR1 LGHNA and CDR2 YSLEER. V lost 2 bases to trimming and J lost 1 base, with 14 bases between them. DNA of the CDR3: TGCGCCAGCAGCCAATTTCTGCGCGGGGAGAACACCGGGGAGCTGTTTTTT. Translating gives CASSQFLRGENTGELFF.